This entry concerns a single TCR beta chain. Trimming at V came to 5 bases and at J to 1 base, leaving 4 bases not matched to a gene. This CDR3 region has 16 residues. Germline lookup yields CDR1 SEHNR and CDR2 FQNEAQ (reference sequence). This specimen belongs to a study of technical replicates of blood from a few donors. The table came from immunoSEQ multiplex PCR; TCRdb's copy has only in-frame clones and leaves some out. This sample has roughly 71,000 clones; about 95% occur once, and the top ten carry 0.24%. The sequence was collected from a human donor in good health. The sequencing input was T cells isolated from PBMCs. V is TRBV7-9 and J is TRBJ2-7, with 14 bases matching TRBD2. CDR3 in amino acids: CASSPGLAGASYEQYF. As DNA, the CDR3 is TGTGCCAGCAGCCCGGGACTAGCGGGAGCGTCCTACGAGCAGTACTTC. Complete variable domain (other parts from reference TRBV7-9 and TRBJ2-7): DTGVSQNPRHKITKRGQNVTFRCDPISEHNRLYWYRQTLGQGPEFLTYFQNEAQLEKSRLLSDRFSAERPKGSFSTLEIQRTEQGDSAMYLCASSPGLAGASYEQYFGPGTRLTVT.